This TCR beta chain originates from a study of PD-1 blockade in mismatch repair-deficient tumors. Assay used: immunoSEQ multiplex PCR; TCRdb lists only in-frame clones, some missing. Of about 79,000 clones in the sample, roughly 80% were seen once. The sample holds one count of this clone. Trimming left V 5 bases short and J 1 base short, with 13 bases between. CDR3 length: 15 residues. The germline CDR1 and CDR2 sequences are ENHRY and SYGVKD. This sample comprised peripheral blood, obtained 44 weeks after starting pembrolizumab. The J gene is TRBJ2-3, the V gene TRBV10-3; either TRBD1 or TRBD2 may fit D (6 bases each). This receptor was taken from an adult with mismatch repair-deficient cancer. CDR3 sequence (DNA): TGTGCCATCAGTTCGTCAGGGGAGGGCACAGATACGCAGTATTTT. This codes for CAISSSGEGTDTQYF.